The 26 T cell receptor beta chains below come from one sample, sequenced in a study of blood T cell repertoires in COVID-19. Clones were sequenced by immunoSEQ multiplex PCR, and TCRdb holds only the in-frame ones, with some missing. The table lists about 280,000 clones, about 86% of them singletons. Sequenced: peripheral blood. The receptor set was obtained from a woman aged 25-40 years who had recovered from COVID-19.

The CDR3 nucleotides read TGTGCCAGCAGCGTCGGGACAGAGTACACAGATACGCAGTATTTT. Its protein is CASSVGTEYTDTQYF. This chain connects TRBV11-2 to TRBJ2-3; 7 bases match TRBD1. The J segment lost 2 bases and the V segment lost 5 bases, leaving 7 bases of the junction unmatched. The CDR3 covers 15 residues. In germline, CDR1 is SGHAT, CDR2 FQNNGV.

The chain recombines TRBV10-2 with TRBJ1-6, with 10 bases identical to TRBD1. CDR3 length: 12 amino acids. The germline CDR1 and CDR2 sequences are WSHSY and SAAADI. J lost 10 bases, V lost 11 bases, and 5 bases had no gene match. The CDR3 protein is CAVGTGDSPLHF. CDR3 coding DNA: TGCGCCGTGGGGACAGGGGACTCACCCCTCCACTTT.

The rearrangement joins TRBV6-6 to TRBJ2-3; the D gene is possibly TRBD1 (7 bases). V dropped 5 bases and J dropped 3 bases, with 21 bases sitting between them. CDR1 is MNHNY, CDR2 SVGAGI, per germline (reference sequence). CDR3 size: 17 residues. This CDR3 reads CASSPYMEGANTDTQYF. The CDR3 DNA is TGTGCCAGCAGTCCCTACATGGAGGGGGCTAATACAGATACGCAGTATTTT.

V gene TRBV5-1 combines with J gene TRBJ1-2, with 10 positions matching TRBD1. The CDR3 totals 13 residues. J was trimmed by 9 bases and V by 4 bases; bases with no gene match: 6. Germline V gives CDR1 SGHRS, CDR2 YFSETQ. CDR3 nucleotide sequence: TGCGCCAGCAGCCTGGGACAGGGGTTTAGCTACACCTTC. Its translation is CASSLGQGFSYTF.

This CDR3 is CSVDKGGGNQYF. CDR3 coding DNA: TGCAGCGTTGATAAAGGGGGGGGCAACCAGTACTTC. This chain links TRBV29-1 with TRBJ2-5, with D tentatively TRBD2 (7 bases). The germline CDR1 and CDR2 sequences are SQVTM and ANQGSEA. This CDR3 region has 12 residues. Trimming shortened V by 3 bases and J by 10 bases, and 15 bases separated the two germline ends.

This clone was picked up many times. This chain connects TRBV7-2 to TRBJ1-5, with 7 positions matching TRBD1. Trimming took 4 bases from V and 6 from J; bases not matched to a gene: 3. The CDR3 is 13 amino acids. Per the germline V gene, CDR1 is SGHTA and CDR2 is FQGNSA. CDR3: CASSSRGFQPQHF. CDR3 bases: TGTGCCAGCAGCTCCAGGGGGTTTCAGCCCCAGCATTTT.

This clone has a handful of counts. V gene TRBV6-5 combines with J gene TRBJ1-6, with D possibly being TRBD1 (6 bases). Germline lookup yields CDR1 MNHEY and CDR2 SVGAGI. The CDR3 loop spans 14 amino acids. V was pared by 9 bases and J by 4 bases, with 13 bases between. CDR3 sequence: CASTGLGYNSPLHF. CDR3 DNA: TGTGCCAGTACAGGGTTGGGGTATAATTCACCCCTCCACTTT.

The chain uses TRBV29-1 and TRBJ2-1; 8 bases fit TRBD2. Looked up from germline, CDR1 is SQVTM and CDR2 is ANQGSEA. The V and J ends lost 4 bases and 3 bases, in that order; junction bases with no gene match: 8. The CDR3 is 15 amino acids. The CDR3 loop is CSVVSVAGNYNEQFF. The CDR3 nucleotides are TGCAGCGTTGTCTCCGTAGCGGGAAACTACAATGAGCAGTTCTTC.

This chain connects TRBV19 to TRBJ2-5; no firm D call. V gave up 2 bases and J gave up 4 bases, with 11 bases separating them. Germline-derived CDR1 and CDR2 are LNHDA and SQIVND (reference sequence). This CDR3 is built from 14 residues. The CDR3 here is CASSISTQTETQYF. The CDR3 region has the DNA TGTGCCAGTAGTATATCTACACAGACAGAGACCCAGTACTTC.

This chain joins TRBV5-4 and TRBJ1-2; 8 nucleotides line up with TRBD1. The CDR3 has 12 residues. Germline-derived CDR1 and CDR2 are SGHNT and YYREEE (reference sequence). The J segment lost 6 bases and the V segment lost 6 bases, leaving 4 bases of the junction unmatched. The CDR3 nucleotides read TGTGCCAGCAACGTACAGGGGGATGGCTACACCTTC. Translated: CASNVQGDGYTF.

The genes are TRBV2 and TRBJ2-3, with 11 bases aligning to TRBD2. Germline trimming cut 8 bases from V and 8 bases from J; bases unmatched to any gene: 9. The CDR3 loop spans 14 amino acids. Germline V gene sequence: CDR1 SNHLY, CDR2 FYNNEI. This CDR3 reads CASLRLAGSSTQYF. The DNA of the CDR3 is TGTGCCAGCCTACGACTAGCGGGGAGCAGTACGCAGTATTTT.

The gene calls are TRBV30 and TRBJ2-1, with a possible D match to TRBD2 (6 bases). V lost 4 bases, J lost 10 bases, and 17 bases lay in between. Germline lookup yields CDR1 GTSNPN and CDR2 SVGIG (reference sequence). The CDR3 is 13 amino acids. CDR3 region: CAWNQGLSKEQFF. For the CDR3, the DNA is TGTGCCTGGAATCAGGGACTCTCCAAGGAGCAGTTCTTC.

The CDR3 DNA follows: TGCAGCGTTAGACTAGCGGGGCACTACGAGCAGTACTTC. Translation: CSVRLAGHYEQYF. The rearrangement joins TRBV29-1 to TRBJ2-7; 11 bases line up with TRBD2. The germline CDR1 and CDR2 sequences are SQVTM and ANQGSEA. V was clipped by 5 bases and J by 3 bases; unmatched bases: 3. The CDR3 consists of 13 residues.

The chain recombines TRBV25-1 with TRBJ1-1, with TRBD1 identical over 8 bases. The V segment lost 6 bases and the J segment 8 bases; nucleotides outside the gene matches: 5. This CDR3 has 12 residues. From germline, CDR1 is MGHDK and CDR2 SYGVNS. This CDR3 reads CASRPGTGEAFF. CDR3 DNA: TGTGCCAGCAGACCCGGGACAGGAGAAGCTTTCTTT.

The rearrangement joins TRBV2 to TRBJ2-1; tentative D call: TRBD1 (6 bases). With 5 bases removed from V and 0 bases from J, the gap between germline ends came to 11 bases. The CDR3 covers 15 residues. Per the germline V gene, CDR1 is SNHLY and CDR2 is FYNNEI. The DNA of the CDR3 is TGTGCCAGCAGTTTGGACAGAGGCTCCTACAATGAGCAGTTCTTC. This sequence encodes CASSLDRGSYNEQFF.

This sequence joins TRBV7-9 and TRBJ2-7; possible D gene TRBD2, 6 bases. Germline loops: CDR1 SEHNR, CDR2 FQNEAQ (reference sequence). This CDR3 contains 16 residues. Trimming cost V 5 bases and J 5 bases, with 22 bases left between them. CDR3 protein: CASSPYSNRGEDEQYF. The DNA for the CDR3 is TGTGCCAGCAGCCCCTATAGCAATCGTGGGGAGGACGAGCAGTACTTC.

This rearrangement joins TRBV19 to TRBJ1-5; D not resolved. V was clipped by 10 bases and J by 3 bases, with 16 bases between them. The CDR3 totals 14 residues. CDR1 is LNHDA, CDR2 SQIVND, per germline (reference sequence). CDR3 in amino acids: CATYDKFVNQPQHF. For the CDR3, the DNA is TGTGCCACTTACGACAAATTCGTCAATCAGCCCCAGCATTTT.

CDR3 protein: CASSLGQAPNEKLFF. The CDR3 bases are TGTGCCAGCAGCTTAGGACAGGCACCGAATGAAAAACTGTTTTTT. The chain couples TRBV11-2 to TRBJ1-4; D is perhaps TRBD1 (6 bases). Germline V gives CDR1 SGHAT, CDR2 FQNNGV. This CDR3 comprises 15 residues. Trimming pared 1 base from V and 5 bases from J, leaving 11 bases between.

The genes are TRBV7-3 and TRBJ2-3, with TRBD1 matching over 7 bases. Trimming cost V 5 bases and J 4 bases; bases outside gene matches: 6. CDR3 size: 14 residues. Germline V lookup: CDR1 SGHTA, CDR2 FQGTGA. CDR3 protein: CASSPTGTPDTQYF. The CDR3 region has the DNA TGTGCCAGCAGCCCGACAGGGACCCCAGATACGCAGTATTTT.

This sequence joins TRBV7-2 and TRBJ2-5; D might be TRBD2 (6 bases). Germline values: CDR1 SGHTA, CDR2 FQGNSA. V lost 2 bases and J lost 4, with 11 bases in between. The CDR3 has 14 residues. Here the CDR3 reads CASSLSLGGETQYF. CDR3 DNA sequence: TGTGCCAGCAGCTTAAGCCTCGGGGGAGAGACCCAGTACTTC.

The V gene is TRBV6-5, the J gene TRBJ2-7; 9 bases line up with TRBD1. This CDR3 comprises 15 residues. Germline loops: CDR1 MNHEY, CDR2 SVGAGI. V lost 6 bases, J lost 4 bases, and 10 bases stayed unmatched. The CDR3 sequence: CASRSSGTGQYEQYF. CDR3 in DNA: TGTGCCAGCAGGAGCTCCGGGACAGGGCAATACGAGCAGTACTTC.

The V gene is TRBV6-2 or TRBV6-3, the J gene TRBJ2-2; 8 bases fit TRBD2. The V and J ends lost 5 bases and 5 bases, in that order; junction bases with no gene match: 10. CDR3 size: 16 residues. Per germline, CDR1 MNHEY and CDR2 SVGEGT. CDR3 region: CASSRPSGRMTGELFF. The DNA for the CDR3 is TGTGCCAGCAGTCGCCCAAGCGGGAGAATGACCGGGGAGCTGTTTTTT.

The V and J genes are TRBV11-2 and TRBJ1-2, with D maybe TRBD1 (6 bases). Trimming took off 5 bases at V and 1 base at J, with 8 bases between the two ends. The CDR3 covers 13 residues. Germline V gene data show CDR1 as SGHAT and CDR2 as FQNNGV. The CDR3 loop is CASSQGFNYGYTF. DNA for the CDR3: TGTGCCAGCAGCCAGGGGTTTAACTATGGCTACACCTTC.

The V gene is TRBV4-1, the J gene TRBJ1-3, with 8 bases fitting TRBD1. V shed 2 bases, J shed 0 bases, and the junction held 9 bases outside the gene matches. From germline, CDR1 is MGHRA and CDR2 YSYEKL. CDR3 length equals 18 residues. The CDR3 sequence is CASSQSPGQDLSGNTIYF. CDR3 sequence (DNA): TGCGCCAGCAGCCAATCCCCGGGACAGGACCTCTCTGGAAACACCATATATTTT.

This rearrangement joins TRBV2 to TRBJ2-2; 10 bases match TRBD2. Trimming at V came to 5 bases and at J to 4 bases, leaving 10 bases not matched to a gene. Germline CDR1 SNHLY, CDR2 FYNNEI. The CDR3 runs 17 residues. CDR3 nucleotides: TGTGCCAGCAGTAGTCTAGCGGGGGCCCCGGTCACCGGGGAGCTGTTTTTT. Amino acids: CASSSLAGAPVTGELFF.

In DNA form, the CDR3 reads TGTGCCAGCTCTTTACAGCTCCAAGAGACCCAGTACTTC. Its protein product is CASSLQLQETQYF. The gene calls are TRBV2 and TRBJ2-5; D ambiguous. With 8 bases removed from V and 1 base from J, the gap between germline ends came to 11 bases. The CDR3 has 13 residues. CDR1 is SNHLY, CDR2 FYNNEI, per germline.